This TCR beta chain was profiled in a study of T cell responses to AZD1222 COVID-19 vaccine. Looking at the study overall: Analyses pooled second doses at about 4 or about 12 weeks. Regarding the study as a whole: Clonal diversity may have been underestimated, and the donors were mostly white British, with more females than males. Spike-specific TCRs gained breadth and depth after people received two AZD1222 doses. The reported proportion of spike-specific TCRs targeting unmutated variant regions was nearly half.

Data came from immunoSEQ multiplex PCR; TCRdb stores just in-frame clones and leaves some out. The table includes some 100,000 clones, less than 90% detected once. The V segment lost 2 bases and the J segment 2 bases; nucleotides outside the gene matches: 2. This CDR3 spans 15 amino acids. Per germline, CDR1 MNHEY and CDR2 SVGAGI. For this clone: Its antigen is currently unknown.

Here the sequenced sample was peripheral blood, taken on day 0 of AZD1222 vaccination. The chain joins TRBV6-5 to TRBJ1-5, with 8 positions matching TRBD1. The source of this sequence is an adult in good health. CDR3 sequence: CASSYGQGGNQPQHF. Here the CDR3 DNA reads TGTGCCAGCAGTTACGGACAGGGCGGCAATCAGCCCCAGCATTTT.